The 10 T cell receptor beta chains below all came from one sample that was sequenced in a study of PD-1 blockade in classical Hodgkin lymphoma. The patients all showed relapse after autologous stem cell transplantation, while their brentuximab vedotin exposure varied. The assay was immunoSEQ multiplex PCR, and TCRdb's table has in-frame clones only and misses some. The sample comprises nearly 60,000 clones, 80% to 95% of which are singletons, and less than 11% rests with the top ten. Sequencing used peripheral blood mononuclear cells (PBMCs), obtained before the second cycle of nivolumab. These receptors were obtained from a human donor with classical Hodgkin lymphoma.

The V and J genes are TRBV10-3 and TRBJ2-1, with 9 bases matching TRBD2. Trimming removed 9 bases from V and 6 bases from J; junction bases left unmatched: 9. The CDR3 runs to 14 residues. The germline V gene has CDR1 ENHRY and CDR2 SYGVKD. The CDR3 DNA is TGTGCCATGGGACTAGCAGAGATCCCCAATGAGCAGTTCTTC. Residues: CAMGLAEIPNEQFF.

The CDR3 sequence is CASSLPLGGTSTDTQYF. CDR3 DNA sequence: TGTGCCAGCAGTTTGCCCCTAGGGGGGACTAGCACAGATACGCAGTATTTT. The chain combines TRBV28 with TRBJ2-3; D may be TRBD1 or TRBD2 (6 bases each). This CDR3 is 17 amino acids long. V was pared by 3 bases and J by 0 bases, with 16 bases between. The germline V gene encodes CDR1 MDHEN and CDR2 SYDVKM.

This clone occurred once. The chain is built from TRBV19 and TRBJ2-7; 11 bases line up with TRBD2. The CDR3 loop spans 14 amino acids. The V and J ends lost 10 bases and 2 bases, in that order; junction bases with no gene match: 7. Germline V gives CDR1 LNHDA, CDR2 SQIVND (reference sequence). The CDR3 spells CATGGTSGTYEQYF. The CDR3 DNA is TGTGCCACCGGCGGGACTAGCGGCACCTACGAGCAGTACTTC.

The chain joins TRBV7-2 to TRBJ2-7; 7 bases map to TRBD2. V gave up 2 bases and J gave up 3 bases; unmatched junction bases: 13. The CDR3 spans 17 residues. Germline V CDR1 and CDR2: SGHTA, FQGNSA. The CDR3 sequence is CASSLSSQLAFVYEQYF. The CDR3 DNA reads TGTGCCAGCAGCTTAAGCTCCCAACTAGCGTTTGTCTACGAGCAGTACTTC.

This chain connects TRBV27 to TRBJ2-7; 7 bases map to TRBD1. Germline loops: CDR1 MNHEY, CDR2 SMNVEV (reference sequence). J lost 6 bases, V lost 3 bases, and 8 bases had no gene match. The CDR3 has 14 residues. The CDR3 protein is CASSFTVTGSEQYF. The DNA of the CDR3 is TGTGCCAGCAGTTTCACCGTGACAGGGAGCGAGCAGTACTTC.

This clone was seen once. The rearrangement links TRBV2 to TRBJ2-1; possible D gene TRBD2, 7 bases. Trimming removed 11 bases at V and 0 bases at J, with 17 bases between. The CDR3 spans 15 residues. Germline-derived CDR1 and CDR2 are SNHLY and FYNNEI. CDR3 DNA: TGTGCCTGCCGGGGGGCCCTATTCTCCTACAATGAGCAGTTCTTC. It encodes CACRGALFSYNEQFF. The complete variable domain, with remaining parts taken from reference TRBV2 and TRBJ2-1, reads EPEVTQTPSHQVTQMGQEVILRCVPISNHLYFYWYRQILGQKVEFLVSFYNNEISEKSEIFDDQFSVERPDGSNFTLKIRSTKLEDSAMYFCACRGALFSYNEQFFGPGTRLTVL.

The chain carries TRBV30 and TRBJ1-2, with D unclear. Trimming took off 4 bases at V and 2 bases at J, with 11 bases between the two ends. The CDR3 length is 13 residues. The germline gives CDR1 GTSNPN, CDR2 SVGIG (reference sequence). The CDR3 bases are TGTGCCTGGACCCCGGGGATCAACTATGGCTACACCTTC. This encodes CAWTPGINYGYTF.

The chain employs TRBV5-1 and TRBJ2-1; 7 nucleotides agree with TRBD1. CDR3 length: 15 amino acids. V gave up 4 bases and J gave up 0 bases; unmatched junction bases: 4. The V gene's germline CDR1 is SGHRS and CDR2 YFSETQ. CDR3 bases: TGCGCCAGCAGCCTATGGACAGGCTCCTACAATGAGCAGTTCTTC. Residues: CASSLWTGSYNEQFF.

The chain uses TRBV7-8 and TRBJ2-2, with a weak D call TRBD1 (5 bases). V was trimmed by 2 bases and J by 3 bases, leaving 16 bases between them. The CDR3 runs 17 residues. Germline CDR1 reads SGHVS; CDR2 reads FQNEAQ. The CDR3 region is CASSLPHTGSDTGELFF. As DNA, the CDR3 is TGTGCCAGCAGCTTACCACATACAGGTTCTGACACCGGGGAGCTGTTTTTT.

The chain couples TRBV18 to TRBJ1-2, with 7 bases fitting TRBD1. The V gene's germline CDR1 is KGHSH and CDR2 LQKENI. The CDR3 is 16 amino acids. V was pared by 4 bases and J by 5 bases, with 13 bases of the junction left unmatched. The CDR3 loop reads CASSRLSDRDGYGYTF. Here the CDR3 DNA reads TGTGCCAGCTCACGTCTTTCAGACAGGGACGGGTATGGCTACACCTTC. Combining the CDR3 with reference TRBV18 and TRBJ1-2 gives the whole variable domain NAGVMQNPRHLVRRRGQEARLRCSPMKGHSHVYWYRQLPEEGLKFMVYLQKENIIDESGMPKERFSAEFPKEGPSILRIQQVVRGDSAAYFCASSRLSDRDGYGYTFGSGTRLTVV.